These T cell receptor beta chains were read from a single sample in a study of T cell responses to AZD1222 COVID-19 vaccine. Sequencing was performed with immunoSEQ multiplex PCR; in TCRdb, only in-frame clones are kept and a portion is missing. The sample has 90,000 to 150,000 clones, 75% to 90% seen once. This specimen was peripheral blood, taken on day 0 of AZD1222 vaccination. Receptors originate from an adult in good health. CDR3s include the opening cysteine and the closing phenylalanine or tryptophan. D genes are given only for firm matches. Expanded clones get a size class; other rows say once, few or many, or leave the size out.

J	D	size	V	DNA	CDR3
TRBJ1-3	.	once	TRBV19	TGTGCCAGTAGTACCTACCCCGACAGTTACTCTGGAAACACCATATATTTT	CASSTYPDSYSGNTIYF
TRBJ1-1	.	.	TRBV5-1	TGCGCCAGCAGCTTGAGGAGGGGGGTTATGAACACTGAAGCTTTCTTT	CASSLRRGVMNTEAFF
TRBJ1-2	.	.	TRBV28	TGTGCCAGCCTGGGGCCTAACTATGGCTACACCTTC	CASLGPNYGYTF
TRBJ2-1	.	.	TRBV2	TGTGCCAGCAGTGGGACCTGGAGTAGCAATGAGCAGTTCTTC	CASSGTWSSNEQFF
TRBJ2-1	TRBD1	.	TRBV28	TGTGCCAGCAGTTTGGACAGGGGGGTCTACAATGAGCAGTTCTTC	CASSLDRGVYNEQFF
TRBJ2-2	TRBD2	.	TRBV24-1	TGTGCCACCAGTGGCCCCCAGGGACTAGCGGGCACCGGGGAGCTGTTTTTT	CATSGPQGLAGTGELFF
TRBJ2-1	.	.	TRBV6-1	TGTGCCAGCAGTGTGGGCGGGCGGGCAAGCTCCTACAATGAGCAGTTCTTC	CASSVGGRASSYNEQFF
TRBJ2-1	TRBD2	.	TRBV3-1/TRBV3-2	TGTGCCAGCGTTAAAGCGGGGGAGAAAGTCAATGAGCAGTTCTTC	CASVKAGEKVNEQFF
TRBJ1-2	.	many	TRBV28	TGTGCCAGCAGTTCCCCTCGTGGGGGAAACTATGGCTACACCTTC	CASSSPRGGNYGYTF
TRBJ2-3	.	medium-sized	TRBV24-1	TGTGCCACCAGTGACCTTTTTGGGGCAAGCACAGATACGCAGTATTTT	CATSDLFGASTDTQYF
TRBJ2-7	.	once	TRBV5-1	TGCGCCAGCAGCTTGGCGGGGGATCTCTACGAGCAGTACTTC	CASSLAGDLYEQYF
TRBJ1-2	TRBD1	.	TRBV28	TGTGCCAGCAGCCCCCCGGGAAGAGGGGGCCTTAACTATGGCTACACCTTC	CASSPPGRGGLNYGYTF
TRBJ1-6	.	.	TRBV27	TGTGCCAGCTGGGGGGCGACTTCTAATTCACCCCTCCACTTT	CASWGATSNSPLHF
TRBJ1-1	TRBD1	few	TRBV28	TGTGCCAGCAGTTTGTTTACAGGGGGTACTGAAGCTTTCTTT	CASSLFTGGTEAFF
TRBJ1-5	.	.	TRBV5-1	TGCGCCAGCAGCTTGGAGGGGGGGAATCAGCCCCAGCATTTT	CASSLEGGNQPQHF
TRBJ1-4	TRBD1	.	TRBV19	TGTGCCAGTACTCCGGACAGGGGAGCTAATGAAAAACTGTTTTTT	CASTPDRGANEKLFF
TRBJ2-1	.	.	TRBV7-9	TGTGCCCCAGAGGGGGGGGAGCAGTTCTTC	CAPEGGEQFF
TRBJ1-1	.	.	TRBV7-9	TGTGCCAGCAGCTTGCAGATGAACACTGAAGCTTTCTTT	CASSLQMNTEAFF
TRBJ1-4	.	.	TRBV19	TGTGCCAGTACCGGGACGCGGGGGGAAAAACTGTTTTTT	CASTGTRGEKLFF
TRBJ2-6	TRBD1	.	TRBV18	TGTGCCAGCTCACCACCCGGGACAGCTGGGGCCAACGTCCTGACTTTC	CASSPPGTAGANVLTF
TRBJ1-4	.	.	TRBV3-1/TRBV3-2	TGTGCCAGCAGCCAAGACGGGAGGGAAAAACTGTTTTTT	CASSQDGREKLFF
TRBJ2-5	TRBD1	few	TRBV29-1	TGCAGCGCTGGGACAGGGGCTGAGACCCAGTACTTC	CSAGTGAETQYF
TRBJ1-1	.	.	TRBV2	TGTGCCAGCAGTGGGACGGCGGGCACTGAAGCTTTCTTT	CASSGTAGTEAFF
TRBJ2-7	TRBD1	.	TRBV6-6	TGTGCCAGCAGTTACTCCTCGGACAGGGCCCACTACGAGCAGTACTTC	CASSYSSDRAHYEQYF
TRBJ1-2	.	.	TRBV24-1	TGTGCCACCAGTGATAGCGGGCGAACTAACTATGGCTACACCTTC	CATSDSGRTNYGYTF
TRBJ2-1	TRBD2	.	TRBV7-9	TGTGCCAGCAGCTCAGCGGGAGTCTACGGTGAGCAGTTCTTC	CASSSAGVYGEQFF
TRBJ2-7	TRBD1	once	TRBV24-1	TGTGCCACCAGTGACCCCGACAGGGACGAGCAGTACTTC	CATSDPDRDEQYF
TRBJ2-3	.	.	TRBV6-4	TGTGCCAGCAGAGCTTCTCGGGCCACAGATACGCAGTATTTT	CASRASRATDTQYF
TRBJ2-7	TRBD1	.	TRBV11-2	TGTGCCAGCAGCCCCCCAAGACAGGGACACGACGAGCAGTACTTC	CASSPPRQGHDEQYF
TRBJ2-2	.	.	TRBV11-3	TGTGCCAGCAGCCTAGGGACCGGGGAGCTGTTTTTT	CASSLGTGELFF
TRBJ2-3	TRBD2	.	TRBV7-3	TGTGCCAGCAGCCCTCTTAGCGGGAGGGCCAAAGATACGCAGTATTTT	CASSPLSGRAKDTQYF
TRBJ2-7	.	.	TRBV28	TGTGCCAGCAGTTTCAATGGGCAGGGAGGCGAGCAGTACTTC	CASSFNGQGGEQYF
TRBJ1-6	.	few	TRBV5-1	TGCGCCAGCAGCCCGCTCCGGGACATCGGATCACCCCTCCACTTT	CASSPLRDIGSPLHF
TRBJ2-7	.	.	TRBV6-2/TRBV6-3	TGTGCCAGCAGTCCCACCCAGTCTGGCCGCACCTACGAGCAGTACTTC	CASSPTQSGRTYEQYF
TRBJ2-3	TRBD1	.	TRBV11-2	TGTGCCAGCAGCCCTATCCGGACAGGGTGGGCAGATACGCAGTATTTT	CASSPIRTGWADTQYF
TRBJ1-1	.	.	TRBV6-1	TGTGCCAGCAGTGAAAGTACCGGGAGGGGGACTGAAGCTTTCTTT	CASSESTGRGTEAFF
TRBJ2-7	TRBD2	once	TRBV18	TGTGCCAGCTCACCACTAGCGGGAGTGGGGTACGAGCAGTACTTC	CASSPLAGVGYEQYF
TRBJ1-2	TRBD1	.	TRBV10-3	TGTGCCATCACGCTGGACAGGTCTAACTATGGCTACACCTTC	CAITLDRSNYGYTF
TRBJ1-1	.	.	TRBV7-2	TGTGCCAGCAGCTTAGCCAGGGTGGGTGGCACTGAAGCTTTCTTT	CASSLARVGGTEAFF
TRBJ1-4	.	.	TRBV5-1	TGCGCCAGCAGTCTGGTGGGGGCGCATGGTGAAAAACTGTTTTTT	CASSLVGAHGEKLFF
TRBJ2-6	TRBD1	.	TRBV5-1	TGCGCCAGCAGACGGGACGTGACAGGGAGCTCTGGGGCCAACGTCCTGACTTTC	CASRRDVTGSSGANVLTF
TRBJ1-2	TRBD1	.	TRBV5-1	TGCGCCAGCAGCACTATCCCAGGACAGGGAACCTATGGCTACACCTTC	CASSTIPGQGTYGYTF
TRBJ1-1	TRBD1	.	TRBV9	TGTGCCAGCAGCGCCACAGGGGGCGCGGGGAACACTGAAGCTTTCTTT	CASSATGGAGNTEAFF
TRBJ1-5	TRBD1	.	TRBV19	TGTGCCAGTAATGGCAGGGGGTTTCAGTTTCAGCCCCAGCATTTT	CASNGRGFQFQPQHF
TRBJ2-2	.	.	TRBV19	TGTGCCAGTTCAAATGGGGACACCGGGGAGCTGTTTTTT	CASSNGDTGELFF
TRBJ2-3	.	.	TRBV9	TGTGCCAGCAGCGTAGCTGCGGAGTGGGGGCAGTATTTT	CASSVAAEWGQYF
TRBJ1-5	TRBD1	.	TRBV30	TGTGCCTGGAGTGGACAGGGAGGCGTTGGGCCCCAGCATTTT	CAWSGQGGVGPQHF
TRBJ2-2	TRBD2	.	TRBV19	TGTGCCAGTAGTTCGGAGCGGCTAGCGGGAAACACCGGGGAGCTGTTTTTT	CASSSERLAGNTGELFF
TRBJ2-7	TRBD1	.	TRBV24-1	TGTGCCACCAGTGATCCGGGGACAGGGGGGATCGGTCAGCAGTACTTC	CATSDPGTGGIGQQYF
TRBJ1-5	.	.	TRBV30	TGTGCCTGGAGTGTCAAGGGACAGCCCCAGCATTTT	CAWSVKGQPQHF
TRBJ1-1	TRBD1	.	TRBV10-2	TGCGCCAGCGGGGACAGGGGGGACACTGAAGCTTTCTTT	CASGDRGDTEAFF
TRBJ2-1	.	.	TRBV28	TGTGCCAGCACGGGGAATGAGCAGTTCTTC	CASTGNEQFF
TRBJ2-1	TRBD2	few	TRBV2	TGTGCCAGCAAACTAGCGTCTTCCTACAATGAGCAGTTCTTC	CASKLASSYNEQFF
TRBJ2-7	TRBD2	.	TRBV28	TGTGCCAGCAGTTCTCCGGGACTAGAGGATAGGGAGCAGTACTTC	CASSSPGLEDREQYF
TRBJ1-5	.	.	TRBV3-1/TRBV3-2	TGTGCCAGCAGCCAAGATCGTTCCAATCAGCCCCAGCATTTT	CASSQDRSNQPQHF
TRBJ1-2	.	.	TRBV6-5	TGTGCCAGCAGTCCCGGGGAGGGGGGCTACACCTTC	CASSPGEGGYTF
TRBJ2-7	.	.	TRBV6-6	TGTGCCAGCAGTCAAGGACAGCAACCATCCTACGAGCAGTACTTC	CASSQGQQPSYEQYF